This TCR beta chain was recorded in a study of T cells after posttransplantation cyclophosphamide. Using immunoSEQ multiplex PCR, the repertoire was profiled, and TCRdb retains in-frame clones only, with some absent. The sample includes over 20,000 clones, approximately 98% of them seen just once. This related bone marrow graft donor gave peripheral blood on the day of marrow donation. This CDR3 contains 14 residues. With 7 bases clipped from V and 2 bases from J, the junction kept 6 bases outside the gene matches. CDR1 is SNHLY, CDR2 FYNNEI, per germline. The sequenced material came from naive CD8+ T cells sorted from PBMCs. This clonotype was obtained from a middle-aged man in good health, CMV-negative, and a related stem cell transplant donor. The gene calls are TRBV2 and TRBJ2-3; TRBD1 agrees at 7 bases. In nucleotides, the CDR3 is TGTGCCAGCATGTCGGGACAGTTCACAGATACGCAGTATTTT. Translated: CASMSGQFTDTQYF.